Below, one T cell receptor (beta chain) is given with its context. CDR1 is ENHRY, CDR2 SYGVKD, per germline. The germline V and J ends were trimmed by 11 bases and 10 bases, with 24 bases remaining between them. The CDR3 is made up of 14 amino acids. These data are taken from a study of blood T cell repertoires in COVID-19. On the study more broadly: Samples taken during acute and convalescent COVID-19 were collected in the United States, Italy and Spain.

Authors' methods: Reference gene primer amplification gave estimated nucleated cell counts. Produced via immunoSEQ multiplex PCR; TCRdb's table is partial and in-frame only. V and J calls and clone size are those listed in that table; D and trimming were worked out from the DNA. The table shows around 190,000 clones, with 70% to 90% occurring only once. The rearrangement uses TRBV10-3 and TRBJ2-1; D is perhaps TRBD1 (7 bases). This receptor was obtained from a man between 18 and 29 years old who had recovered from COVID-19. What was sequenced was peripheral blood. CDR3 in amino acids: CASRRDYTGQEQFF. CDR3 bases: TGTGCCTCCAGGAGGGATTACACGGGACAGGAGCAGTTCTTC.